Following are 24 T cell receptor beta chains from one sample sequenced in a study of blood T cell repertoires in COVID-19. TCRdb keeps only in-frame clones here, not all; method: immunoSEQ multiplex PCR. There are roughly 180,000 clones in the sample; approximately 77% occur only once, and about 10% lies in the top ten. Specimen: peripheral blood. The receptors were gathered from a woman aged 80 or older with active or convalescent COVID-19.

The chain employs TRBV19 and TRBJ2-3; tentative D call: TRBD2 (6 bases). V was cut by 5 bases and J by 1 base, with 13 bases left in between. Germline loops: CDR1 LNHDA, CDR2 SQIVND (reference sequence). CDR3 length: 15 amino acids. CDR3 protein: CASSPPGLRTDTQYF. As DNA, the CDR3 is TGTGCCAGTAGTCCTCCGGGACTCCGCACAGATACGCAGTATTTT. The full variable domain, with the rest looked up from reference TRBV19 and TRBJ2-3, is DGGITQSPKYLFRKEGQNVTLSCEQNLNHDAMYWYRQDPGQGLRLIYYSQIVNDFQKGDIAEGYSVSREKKESFPLTVTSAQKNPTAFYLCASSPPGLRTDTQYFGPGTRLTVL.

This clone came up a few times. The rearrangement joins TRBV6-6 to TRBJ2-7, with 7 bases aligning to TRBD2. J was trimmed by 3 bases and V by 11 bases; bases with no gene match: 10. The CDR3 runs to 13 residues. Germline-derived CDR1 and CDR2 are MNHNY and SVGAGI (reference sequence). The chain's CDR3 is CASGLAESYEQYF. DNA for the CDR3: TGTGCCTCCGGGCTAGCGGAAAGCTACGAGCAGTACTTC.

This sequence joins TRBV6-5 and TRBJ1-1; D remains unclear. The germline gives CDR1 MNHEY, CDR2 SVGAGI. CDR3 size: 14 residues. With 5 bases removed from V and 0 bases from J, the gap between germline ends came to 10 bases. CDR3: CASSPLGLNTEAFF. CDR3 nucleotides: TGTGCCAGCAGTCCCCTAGGTCTGAACACTGAAGCTTTCTTT.

This chain joins TRBV11-2 and TRBJ2-1; possible D gene TRBD2, 5 bases. The V gene's germline CDR1 is SGHAT and CDR2 FQNNGV. V was trimmed by 3 bases and J by 10 bases, leaving 13 bases between them. The CDR3 is made up of 13 amino acids. CDR3 in amino acids: CASSFVSGIEQFF. In DNA, the CDR3 is TGTGCCAGCAGCTTCGTGTCGGGAATAGAGCAGTTCTTC.

The rearrangement uses TRBV29-1 and TRBJ2-1; 11 bases agree with TRBD2. The length of the CDR3 is 14 residues. The V gene end was trimmed by 0 bases and the J gene end by 6 bases; junction bases not matched to a gene: 1. From germline, CDR1 is SQVTM and CDR2 ANQGSEA. CDR3 amino acids: CSVEETSGSNEQFF. CDR3 sequence (DNA): TGCAGCGTTGAAGAAACTAGCGGGAGCAATGAGCAGTTCTTC.

J is TRBJ1-2 and V is TRBV19; D is perhaps TRBD1 (6 bases). Germline CDR1 and CDR2: LNHDA and SQIVND (reference sequence). The germline V and J ends were trimmed by 4 bases and 2 bases, with 8 bases remaining between them. This CDR3 has 13 residues. The CDR3 DNA reads as TGTGCCAGTAGTAACGACAGGAACTATGGCTACACCTTC. Encoded protein: CASSNDRNYGYTF.

The rearrangement links TRBV30 to TRBJ2-5; 8 positions match TRBD2. CDR3 length: 13 amino acids. Losses at the gene ends were 1 base for V and 3 bases for J; bases not matched to a gene: 1. Germline V gives CDR1 GTSNPN, CDR2 SVGIG (reference sequence). CDR3 residues: CAWSDGGEETQYF. CDR3 DNA: TGTGCCTGGAGTGACGGGGGGGAAGAGACCCAGTACTTC.

CDR3 sequence: CASSLFDRQNTEAFF. The CDR3 DNA reads as TGTGCCAGCAGCCTTTTCGACAGGCAGAACACTGAAGCTTTCTTT. The V call is TRBV5-6, the J call TRBJ1-1, with D possibly TRBD1 on 6 matching bases. Trimming left V 4 bases short and J 1 base short, with 14 bases between. This CDR3 has 15 amino acids. CDR1 and CDR2 (germline): SGHDT, YYEEEE.

This clone showed up just once. Written as DNA, the CDR3 is TGCGCCAGCAGCTTAAGGACTAGCGCCAATGAGCAGTTCTTC. Translating gives CASSLRTSANEQFF. The V and J genes are TRBV5-1 and TRBJ2-1; 9 bases line up with TRBD2. The germline V gene encodes CDR1 SGHRS and CDR2 YFSETQ. The V and J ends lost 2 bases and 6 bases, in that order; junction bases with no gene match: 3. The CDR3 loop spans 14 amino acids.

Comment on this clone: Other DNA sequences of this sample code for an identical CDR3. This sequence joins TRBV5-1 and TRBJ1-5; D is unresolved. Germline V gene sequence: CDR1 SGHRS, CDR2 YFSETQ. The CDR3 consists of 14 residues. Trimming removed 0 bases at V and 7 bases at J, with 11 bases between. The CDR3 is CASSLAGSNQPQHF. DNA for the CDR3: TGCGCCAGCAGCTTGGCCGGGTCTAACCAGCCCCAGCATTTT. The variable domain in full, with the rest retrieved from reference TRBV5-1 and TRBJ1-5, is KAGVTQTPRYLIKTRGQQVTLSCSPISGHRSVSWYQQTPGQGLQFLFEYFSETQRNKGNFPGRFSGRQFSNSRSEMNVSTLELGDSALYLCASSLAGSNQPQHFGDGTRLSIL.

This clone was seen once. The V call is TRBV7-3, the J call TRBJ2-1; TRBD2 matches 7 bases. V lost 3 bases to trimming and J lost 4 bases; unmatched junction nucleotides: 9. The CDR3 spans 16 residues. Germline V CDR1 and CDR2: SGHTA, FQGTGA. The CDR3 region is CASSFTSADYYNEQFF. The CDR3, as DNA: TGTGCCAGCAGCTTCACTAGCGCGGATTATTACAATGAGCAGTTCTTC.

The chain employs TRBV27 and TRBJ2-7; D is unresolved. V was clipped by 6 bases and J by 2 bases, with 14 bases between them. This CDR3 spans 14 amino acids. Germline V gene data show CDR1 as MNHEY and CDR2 as SMNVEV (reference sequence). Here the CDR3 reads CASRKITPPYEQYF. CDR3 nucleotide sequence: TGTGCCAGCAGAAAAATAACACCTCCCTACGAGCAGTACTTC.

Here the CDR3 reads CASSPAGLAGSNEQFF. The CDR3 DNA is TGTGCCAGCAGCCCGGCGGGACTAGCGGGATCAAATGAGCAGTTCTTC. This chain connects TRBV9 to TRBJ2-1; 13 bases map to TRBD2. The germline V gene has CDR1 SGDLS and CDR2 YYNGEE. V dropped 4 bases and J dropped 7; count of bases not matched to a gene: 8. This CDR3 region has 16 residues.

V usage is TRBV28 and J usage is TRBJ1-2; maybe TRBD1 (5 bases). The ends were cut back, 5 bases at V and 3 bases at J, with 16 bases in the middle. This CDR3 comprises 15 residues. Germline V CDR1 and CDR2: MDHEN, SYDVKM. The CDR3 sequence is CASSGDGRGYYGYTF. The CDR3 coding sequence is TGTGCCAGCAGTGGGGACGGCCGGGGGTACTATGGCTACACCTTC.

The chain has TRBV5-1 and TRBJ2-5; D perhaps matches TRBD2 (5 bases). Germline V gene lookup returns CDR1 SGHRS and CDR2 YFSETQ. CDR3 length equals 14 residues. The V and J ends lost 1 base and 5 bases respectively, with 12 bases between them. The CDR3 coding sequence is TGCGCCAGCAGCTTGAATGTCCCGGGGGAGACCCAGTACTTC. This sequence encodes CASSLNVPGETQYF.

The chain couples TRBV6-5 to TRBJ2-7; TRBD2 agrees at 9 bases. Germline values: CDR1 MNHEY, CDR2 SVGAGI. This CDR3 is built from 15 residues. The V gene end was trimmed by 2 bases and the J gene end by 2 bases; junction bases not matched to a gene: 4. CDR3 loop: CASSYGGTSPYEQYF. CDR3 sequence (DNA): TGTGCCAGCAGTTACGGGGGGACTAGCCCCTACGAGCAGTACTTC.

The chain has TRBV15 and TRBJ1-1, with a tentative D call TRBD1 (5 bases). Deletions cut 0 bases from V and 8 bases from J, with 13 bases between. This CDR3 is 14 amino acids long. In germline, CDR1 is LNHNV, CDR2 YYDKDF (reference sequence). CDR3 DNA: TGTGCCACCAGCAGAGATACAGGACAAAGAGAAGCTTTCTTT. Amino acid sequence: CATSRDTGQREAFF.

J is TRBJ1-4 and V is TRBV28; 7 positions match TRBD1. The V gene end was trimmed by 5 bases and the J gene end by 3 bases; junction bases not matched to a gene: 6. CDR1 is MDHEN, CDR2 SYDVKM, per germline. This CDR3 comprises 15 residues. CDR3 coding DNA: TGTGCCAGCAGTCAGGGGGGATTGGCTAATGAAAAACTGTTTTTT. Translating it yields CASSQGGLANEKLFF. The full variable domain, its missing parts supplied by reference TRBV28 and TRBJ1-4, is DVKVTQSSRYLVKRTGEKVFLECVQDMDHENMFWYRQDPGLGLRLIYFSYDVKMKEKGDIPEGYSVSREKKERFSLILESASTNQTSMYLCASSQGGLANEKLFFGSGTQLSVL.

The rearrangement uses TRBV19 and TRBJ2-4, with D possibly matching TRBD2 (5 bases). V was pared by 3 bases and J by 3 bases, with 6 bases between. The CDR3 runs to 13 residues. From germline, CDR1 is LNHDA and CDR2 SQIVND (reference sequence). CDR3 nucleotides: TGTGCCAGTAGTATGGACTTCAAAAACATTCAGTACTTC. Its translation: CASSMDFKNIQYF.

This sequence joins TRBV7-3 and TRBJ1-4, with a tentative D call TRBD1 (5 bases). The length of the CDR3 is 13 residues. Germline V lookup: CDR1 SGHTA, CDR2 FQGTGA. V shed 1 base and J shed 10 bases, with 10 bases lying between them. CDR3 in amino acids: CASSLRMGGKLFF. Written as DNA, the CDR3 is TGTGCCAGCAGCTTAAGAATGGGGGGAAAACTGTTTTTT.

J is TRBJ2-5 and V is TRBV27; TRBD2 agrees at 9 bases. V trimming: 5 bases; J trimming: 5 bases; junction bases outside the gene matches: 9. Per germline, CDR1 MNHEY and CDR2 SMNVEV (reference sequence). This CDR3 contains 15 residues. This CDR3 is CASSPTGGREETQYF. DNA for the CDR3: TGTGCCAGCAGTCCCACAGGCGGGAGGGAGGAGACCCAGTACTTC.

The rearrangement links TRBV12-5 to TRBJ1-4; D gene uncertain. V was pared by 1 base and J by 4 bases, with 7 bases between. The CDR3 has 14 amino acids. Germline CDR1 is LGHNT and CDR2 is FRNRAP. CDR3 protein: CASGLDLGNEKLFF. The CDR3 DNA sequence: TGTGCTAGTGGTTTGGACCTAGGTAATGAAAAACTGTTTTTT.

The chain has TRBV11-3 and TRBJ2-1; no clear D. This CDR3 spans 12 amino acids. Per germline, CDR1 SGHNT and CDR2 YENEEA. V lost 4 bases and J 2 bases, leaving 3 bases between the germline ends. The CDR3 here is CASSSPYNEQFF. In DNA form, the CDR3 reads TGTGCCAGCAGCTCTCCCTACAATGAGCAGTTCTTC.

V and J are TRBV10-2 and TRBJ1-1; 8 nucleotides line up with TRBD1. Germline trimming cut 8 bases from V and 3 bases from J; bases unmatched to any gene: 5. CDR1 and CDR2 from the germline V gene are WSHSY and SAAADI. The CDR3 totals 13 residues. This CDR3 is CASVQGAYTEAFF. The DNA of the CDR3 is TGCGCCAGCGTGCAGGGGGCGTACACTGAAGCTTTCTTT.